The next 2 T cell receptor beta chains were all read from a single sample in a study of shared clonotypes between healthy human individuals. Naive CD8 isolation took CD45RO-negative cells positively selected for CCR7 and excluded terminally differentiated effector memory CD45RA+ cells. Profiling relied on immunoSEQ multiplex PCR, and the TCRdb table lists in-frame clones only, not all of them. The table shows about 1.9 million clones, with around 93% occurring only once. Sequencing input: naive CD8+ T cells from PBMCs. The receptors were sampled from a man between 18 and 29 years old in good health. Some clones in this sample may be carry-over from other donors' samples.

The chain uses TRBV5-6 and TRBJ2-7, with D perhaps TRBD1 (5 bases). CDR3 length equals 14 residues. Germline V lookup: CDR1 SGHDT, CDR2 YYEEEE. The V end lost 0 bases, the J end lost 3 bases, and 10 bases lay between the germline ends. This CDR3 reads CASSLVDSRYEQYF. CDR3 DNA: TGTGCCAGCAGCTTGGTCGACAGCCGCTACGAGCAGTACTTC.

This sequence joins TRBV6-5 and TRBJ1-2; no clear D gene. The CDR3 runs 14 residues. Trimming cost V 8 bases and J 0 bases, with 13 bases left between them. Germline CDR1 and CDR2: MNHEY and SVGAGI. CDR3 nucleotide sequence: TGTGCCAGCCTTGGGAAGCCTTCTAACTATGGCTACACCTTC. It is translated as CASLGKPSNYGYTF.